These 9 T cell receptor beta chains came from one sample sequenced in a study of Ad26.COV2.S vaccination and SARS-CoV-2 variants. The data were produced by immunoSEQ multiplex PCR, yet TCRdb's version contains in-frame clones alone and is incomplete. The sample contains around 450,000 clones, approximately 89% of which appear only once. Treatment denoted: roughly 20 received Ad26.COV2.S at low or high dose, single or two shots; a few received placebo; per-sample allocation not given. Specimen acquisition occurred on day 63 following the initial vaccine or placebo injection. The sequencing used peripheral blood, collected in a trial of Ad26.COV2.S vaccine versus placebo. All receptors derive from a person between 18 and 60 years old who received the Ad26.COV2.S COVID-19 vaccine or a placebo.

The chain uses TRBV7-9 and TRBJ1-1; TRBD1 aligns across 9 bases. The V segment lost 1 base and the J segment 5 bases; nucleotides outside the gene matches: 2. The CDR3 sequence is 14 residues long. Germline CDR1 SEHNR, CDR2 FQNEAQ (reference sequence). CDR3 sequence (DNA): TGTGCCAGCAGCTTAGAAGGGACAGGGACTGAAGCTTTCTTT. Translating gives CASSLEGTGTEAFF. The entire variable domain, with the rest obtained from reference TRBV7-9 and TRBJ1-1, is as follows: DTGVSQNPRHKITKRGQNVTFRCDPISEHNRLYWYRQTLGQGPEFLTYFQNEAQLEKSRLLSDRFSAERPKGSFSTLEIQRTEQGDSAMYLCASSLEGTGTEAFFGQGTRLTVV.

The chain links TRBV28 to TRBJ1-3; maybe TRBD1 (5 bases). Germline V gene lookup returns CDR1 MDHEN and CDR2 SYDVKM. V lost 7 bases, J lost 7 bases, and 20 bases lay in between. There are 15 residues in the CDR3. The CDR3 loop is CASKITGYLGNTIYF. The CDR3 DNA reads TGTGCCAGCAAGATTACAGGCTACTTAGGGAACACCATATATTTT.

The CDR3 loop is CASSQTGGDEQFF. CDR3 DNA sequence: TGCGCCAGCAGCCAGACAGGGGGCGATGAGCAGTTCTTC. The genes are TRBV4-3 and TRBJ2-1, with 10 bases lining up with TRBD1. Losses at the gene ends were 3 bases for V and 8 bases for J; bases not matched to a gene: 1. Germline assignment: CDR1 LGHNA and CDR2 YSLEER. The CDR3 covers 13 residues.

V is TRBV27 and J is TRBJ1-5, with D hard to call. Germline-derived CDR1 and CDR2 are MNHEY and SMNVEV (reference sequence). V was pared by 6 bases and J by 4 bases, with 7 bases between. The CDR3 totals 12 residues. CDR3 region: CASRGSNQPQHF. The CDR3 DNA reads TGTGCCAGCAGAGGGTCAAATCAGCCCCAGCATTTT.

The J gene is TRBJ2-2, the V gene TRBV5-1; either TRBD1 or TRBD2 may fit D (7 bases each). Germline V CDR1 and CDR2: SGHRS, YFSETQ. The CDR3 is made up of 16 amino acids. Trimming took off 3 bases at V and 4 bases at J, with 16 bases between the two ends. CDR3 nucleotides: TGCGCCAGCAGCTGGGGAGGGGGCGCGAGCACCGGGGAGCTGTTTTTT. This codes for CASSWGGGASTGELFF. Filled out from reference TRBV5-1 and TRBJ2-2, the complete variable domain reads KAGVTQTPRYLIKTRGQQVTLSCSPISGHRSVSWYQQTPGQGLQFLFEYFSETQRNKGNFPGRFSGRQFSNSRSEMNVSTLELGDSALYLCASSWGGGASTGELFFGEGSRLTVL.

The gene calls are TRBV5-1 and TRBJ2-5; TRBD1 matches 8 bases. V dropped 4 bases and J dropped 2; count of bases not matched to a gene: 7. Germline CDR1 is SGHRS and CDR2 is YFSETQ. This CDR3 is 15 amino acids long. The CDR3 nucleotides are TGCGCCAGCAGCCGAACCGGGACAGGACAAGAGACCCAGTACTTC. Protein: CASSRTGTGQETQYF.

The CDR3 coding sequence is TGTGCCAGCAGCCTACAGGGGGCTTATGGAAACACCATATATTTT. This codes for CASSLQGAYGNTIYF. The chain combines TRBV7-9 with TRBJ1-3; 9 bases map to TRBD1. Germline V gives CDR1 SEHNR, CDR2 FQNEAQ (reference sequence). The trim removed 5 bases at V and 3 bases at J, leaving 5 bases unmatched. The CDR3 is 15 residues long.

The chain recombines TRBV30 with TRBJ2-3; D is undetermined. The V end was cut by 4 bases, the J end by 8 bases, with 10 bases between. CDR1 GTSNPN and CDR2 SVGIG come from the germline V gene (reference sequence). This CDR3 comprises 11 residues. CDR3 in DNA: TGTGCCTGGAATAATCTGGGTACGCAGTATTTT. Its protein is CAWNNLGTQYF.

This clone appeared a few times. The V gene is TRBV27, the J gene TRBJ2-1; maybe TRBD2 (6 bases). The length of the CDR3 is 12 residues. CDR1 MNHEY and CDR2 SMNVEV come from the germline V gene (reference sequence). V was trimmed by 3 bases and J by 7 bases, leaving 7 bases between them. DNA for the CDR3: TGTGCCAGCAGTTTTCGGGGGAATGAGCAGTTCTTC. Protein: CASSFRGNEQFF.